A selection of T cell receptor beta chains follows, all from one sample in a study of blood T cell repertoires in COVID-19. Using immunoSEQ multiplex PCR, the repertoire was profiled, and TCRdb retains in-frame clones only, with some absent. The table has approximately 210,000 clones, roughly 87% seen once; the top ten hold 1.5% to 2%. The sequencing sample was made of peripheral blood. The receptors stem from a man aged 35-49 years with active or convalescent COVID-19. Both conserved end residues are part of each CDR3. D genes are given only for firm matches. Not every row has a clone size; where given, it reads once, few, many or a size class.

-,-,TRBJ1-5,TRBV20-1,TGCAGTGCTAGAGAGGGCAGGGTCCAGCATTTT,CSAREGRVQHF
TRBD2,-,TRBJ2-5,TRBV3-1/TRBV3-2,TGTGCCAGCAGCCAAGGAGCGGGAGGAGGGACCCAGTACTTC,CASSQGAGGGTQYF
-,-,TRBJ2-7,TRBV27,TGTGCCAGCAGTGCCTTTGGGGGGGGCGCAAGCTCCTACGAGCAGTACTTC,CASSAFGGGASSYEQYF
-,-,TRBJ1-4,TRBV2,TGTGCCAGCAGTGTACGGGAAACTAATGAAAAACTGTTTTTT,CASSVRETNEKLFF
-,once,TRBJ1-2,TRBV27,TGTGCCAGCAGTTTCACAGCTAACTATGGCTACACCTTC,CASSFTANYGYTF
-,once,TRBJ2-1,TRBV27,TGTGCCAGCAGGGACTGGACCCACGATGAGCAGTTCTTC,CASRDWTHDEQFF
-,few,TRBJ1-4,TRBV27,TGTGCCAGCAGTTTACGGGGAACTACTAATGAAAAACTGTTTTTT,CASSLRGTTNEKLFF
TRBD1,-,TRBJ1-5,TRBV28,TGTGCCAGCAGTTCGACAGGGTCAGGCCAGCCCCAGCATTTT,CASSSTGSGQPQHF
TRBD1,-,TRBJ2-2,TRBV9,TGTGCCAGCAGCCCCCGGACAGGGGGTACCGGGGAGCTGTTTTTT,CASSPRTGGTGELFF
-,once,TRBJ2-1,TRBV11-1,TGTGCCAGCAGCTTAGGTGCGGGCCGCTCCTACAATGAGCAGTTCTTC,CASSLGAGRSYNEQFF
TRBD2,-,TRBJ2-1,TRBV6-5,TGTGCCAGCAGTTACTCGCCGGGGGGTGTATTAAATGAGCAGTTCTTC,CASSYSPGGVLNEQFF
TRBD1,-,TRBJ2-7,TRBV19,TGTGCCAGTAGTTTTTCCCCGGGACAGGGCTACGAGCAGTACTTC,CASSFSPGQGYEQYF
-,-,TRBJ2-7,TRBV5-5,TGTGCCAGCAGCTTGAGACTGATGACAGCCATCTCCTACGAGCAGTACTTC,CASSLRLMTAISYEQYF
TRBD1,few,TRBJ2-7,TRBV5-4,TGTGCCAGCAGCAAGGACAGGCACGAGCAGTACTTC,CASSKDRHEQYF
-,-,TRBJ1-2,TRBV2,TGTGCCATTACCCGGGGGGGCGATGTCTACACCTTC,CAITRGGDVYTF
-,-,TRBJ1-1,TRBV7-3,TGTGCCAGCAGCTTATCCCAGAACACTGAAGCTTTCTTT,CASSLSQNTEAFF
-,-,TRBJ2-3,TRBV20-1,TGCAGTGCTAGACAGGGGGATACGCAGTATTTT,CSARQGDTQYF
-,-,TRBJ2-1,TRBV10-1,TGCGCCAGCAGTGCCCTACAACAGGGATCCGAGCAGTTCTTC,CASSALQQGSEQFF
-,-,TRBJ1-5,TRBV19,TGTGCCAGTAGTTCTTTCAGGGCCAATCAGCCCCAGCATTTT,CASSSFRANQPQHF
-,-,TRBJ2-1,TRBV19,TGTGCCAGTAGTATGGGGAGCTATGAGCAGTTCTTC,CASSMGSYEQFF
TRBD1,-,TRBJ2-7,TRBV10-2,TGCGCCAGCAGTGAGAGAGGGACAGGGAACCACGAGCAGTACTTC,CASSERGTGNHEQYF
TRBD2,-,TRBJ2-1,TRBV6-1,TGTGCCAGCAGTGAAATTATGATTGGCGGGAGCTCCTACAATGAGCAGTTCTTC,CASSEIMIGGSSYNEQFF
TRBD1,-,TRBJ2-5,TRBV2,TGTGCCAGCAGGCGGGACAGGACCCAAGAGACCCAGTACTTC,CASRRDRTQETQYF
TRBD2,once,TRBJ2-7,TRBV5-1,TGCGCCAGCAGCTTGGGGACTAGCGACTCCTACGAGCAGTACTTC,CASSLGTSDSYEQYF
TRBD1,-,TRBJ2-7,TRBV7-8,TGTGCCAGCACCTTCTCCGGGACAGAATCCTACGAGCAGTACTTC,CASTFSGTESYEQYF
-,-,TRBJ2-1,TRBV7-9,TGTGCCAGCAGCTTAGAGCTTAGCGGATACAATGAGCAGTTCTTC,CASSLELSGYNEQFF
-,-,TRBJ2-5,TRBV10-3,TGTGCCATCAGCGTGGGGGGGCCCCAAGAGACCCAGTACTTC,CAISVGGPQETQYF
TRBD1,-,TRBJ1-6,TRBV9,TGTGCCAGCAGCGTAGGGGCAGGGGGCAATTCACCCCTCCACTTT,CASSVGAGGNSPLHF
-,-,TRBJ1-1,TRBV5-8,TGTGCCAGCAGCTTGGGGCGGGGCACTGAAGCTTTCTTT,CASSLGRGTEAFF
-,few,TRBJ1-6,TRBV5-4,TGTGCCAGCAGCCAGCGGACGGCTCTAAATTCACCCCTCCACTTT,CASSQRTALNSPLHF
-,-,TRBJ2-5,TRBV28,TGTGCCAGCAGTTTTCGGCGGGGGACAGGCCCGAAGGTTGAGACCCAGTACTTC,CASSFRRGTGPKVETQYF
-,-,TRBJ2-2,TRBV9,TGTGCCAGCAGCGTAGCTCAACAGGAGAACACCGGGGAGCTGTTTTTT,CASSVAQQENTGELFF
-,-,TRBJ1-1,TRBV7-9,TGTGCCAGCAGCTTTGGACAGCCCATACCTGAAGCTTTCTTT,CASSFGQPIPEAFF
-,-,TRBJ2-1,TRBV7-9,TGTGCCAGCAATACCGGACTGGTCTCCTACAATGAGCAGTTCTTC,CASNTGLVSYNEQFF
TRBD2,-,TRBJ2-5,TRBV4-1,TGCGCCAGCAGCCCGACTAGCGGGATACTAGAGACCCAGTACTTC,CASSPTSGILETQYF